The next 17 T cell receptor beta chains were all read from a single sample in a study of post-analysis software for immune sequencing data. These receptors have no identified antigens. The TCR beta cDNA libraries contained unique molecular identifiers. One entry per CDR3 protein, called by TCRdb with MiXCR from the PCR reads. In the table there are roughly 430,000 distinct CDR3 sequences, approximately 37% of which are singletons. Findings and limits, study-wide: When patients were compared with controls, 4 or 5 TRBV segments were more frequent, TRBV5-6, TRBV5-1 and TRBV20-1 among them.

Input material: blood. These receptors all stem from a girl aged 2-10 years with multiple sclerosis.

Only a few counts were recorded for this clonotype. CDR3 amino acids: CASSQPGLASYEQYF. CDR3 nucleotides: TGTGCCAGCAGTCAGCCGGGACTAGCGTCCTACGAGCAGTACTTC. The V gene is TRBV6-1, the J gene TRBJ2-4; 10 nucleotides match TRBD2. The last part of the DNA fits TRBJ2-7 better; the J call may be wrong. Germline CDR1 reads MNHNS; CDR2 reads SASEGT. The CDR3 consists of 15 residues.

As to this clonotype: The junction and the germline gene differ at one end; a read error may be behind it. V is TRBV6-1 and J is TRBJ1-4; no clear D. In germline, CDR1 is MNHNS, CDR2 SASEGT. The CDR3 sequence is 14 residues long. In DNA form, the CDR3 reads TGTGTCAGCAGTGAAGACTTAGCAGGTGAAAAACTGTTTTTT. Translated: CVSSEDLAGEKLFF.

The chain has TRBV6-2 or TRBV6-3 and TRBJ2-5, with TRBD2 identical over 7 bases. The ends lost 7 bases at V and 4 bases at J; junction bases unmatched: 15. Germline values: CDR1 MNHEY, CDR2 SVGEGT. The CDR3 is 16 residues long. This CDR3 reads CASKSGLGILIETQYF. CDR3 in DNA: TGTGCCAGCAAATCCGGACTAGGAATTCTTATAGAGACCCAGTACTTC.

This clonotype was observed a few times. V gene TRBV11-2 combines with J gene TRBJ2-1; 8 bases align to TRBD1. This CDR3 comprises 15 residues. The germline gives CDR1 SGHAT, CDR2 FQNNGV. The trim removed 5 bases at V and 4 bases at J, leaving 7 bases unmatched. The CDR3 here is CASSRGQGFYNEQFF. For the CDR3, the DNA is TGTGCCAGCAGCCGCGGACAGGGTTTTTACAATGAGCAGTTCTTC. Full variable domain (rest looked up from reference TRBV11-2 and TRBJ2-1): EAGVAQSPRYKIIEKRQSVAFWCNPISGHATLYWYQQILGQGPKLLIQFQNNGVVDDSQLPKDRFSAERLKGVDSTLKIQPAKLEDSAVYLCASSRGQGFYNEQFFGPGTRLTVL.

This clonotype has a handful of counts. The chain employs TRBV7-2 and TRBJ1-4; D remains unclear. Germline values: CDR1 SGHTA, CDR2 FQGNSA. The V gene lost 2 bases and the J gene lost 5 bases, with 15 bases spanning the gap. The CDR3 length is 16 residues. The CDR3 spells CASSLMWQPLNEKLFF. CDR3 sequence (DNA): TGTGCCAGCAGCTTAATGTGGCAGCCCTTGAATGAAAAACTGTTTTTT.

The chain links TRBV6-2 or TRBV6-3 to TRBJ2-1, with 7 bases identical to TRBD2. CDR1 and CDR2 from the germline V gene are MNHEY and SVGEGT. V lost 6 bases to trimming and J lost 4 bases; unmatched junction nucleotides: 9. This CDR3 has 15 amino acids. The CDR3 sequence: CASRPLAAVYNEQFF. The CDR3 bases are TGTGCCAGCAGACCGCTAGCGGCAGTATACAATGAGCAGTTCTTC.

In its sample, this clonotype was seen once. The chain links TRBV30 to TRBJ2-5; 8 nucleotides align to TRBD1. Germline V gene data show CDR1 as GTSNPN and CDR2 as SVGIG (reference sequence). J gave up 5 bases and V 8 bases, and 13 bases lay outside the gene matches. This CDR3 is 14 amino acids long. The CDR3 is CALILGTGKETQYF. CDR3 bases: TGTGCCCTCATCCTGGGGACAGGCAAGGAGACCCAGTACTTC.

The chain joins TRBV20-1 to TRBJ2-1, with D possibly called TRBD1 or TRBD2 (6 bases each). CDR3 length: 17 amino acids. Germline values: CDR1 DFQATT, CDR2 SNEGSKA (reference sequence). Trimming pared 8 bases from V and 1 base from J, leaving 24 bases between. This CDR3 reads CSSTTIFRGGSYNEQFF. The DNA of the CDR3 is TGCAGTTCAACTACCATTTTCAGGGGAGGATCCTACAATGAGCAGTTCTTC.

The gene calls are TRBV7-9 and TRBJ1-1; D unresolved. The CDR3 is 12 residues long. CDR1 SEHNR and CDR2 FQNEAQ come from the germline V gene (reference sequence). V shed 4 bases and J shed 11 bases, with 14 bases lying between them. In DNA form, the CDR3 reads TGTGCCAGCAGCTCCCAAGGGCGAGAGGCTTTCTTT. Its protein product is CASSSQGREAFF.

This chain links TRBV4-3 with TRBJ1-4, with D uncertain. Germline V gene lookup returns CDR1 LGHNA and CDR2 YSLEER. V dropped 0 bases and J dropped 5 bases, with 7 bases sitting between them. This CDR3 is 14 amino acids long. CDR3 loop: CASSQEVINEKLFF. For the CDR3, the DNA is TGCGCCAGCAGCCAAGAGGTGATCAATGAAAAACTGTTTTTT.

The rearrangement uses TRBV6-1 and TRBJ2-1; 7 positions agree with TRBD2. With V trimmed by 10 bases and J by 7 bases, 16 bases remained unmatched. The CDR3 length is 15 residues. CDR1 is MNHNS and CDR2 is SASEGT in the germline V gene. In DNA, the CDR3 is TGTGCCACCCAAGGAGGGAGGGCCAGGACTAATGAGCAGTTCTTC. It codes for CATQGGRARTNEQFF.

This clonotype was found many times. CDR3 sequence (DNA): TGCAGCGTTGCAGAACTAGCGGGAGCGTACGAGCAGTACTTC. Amino acid sequence: CSVAELAGAYEQYF. The chain uses TRBV29-1 and TRBJ2-7; 11 bases align to TRBD2. V shed 4 bases, J shed 4 bases, and the junction held 6 bases outside the gene matches. This CDR3 contains 14 residues. Germline V gene data show CDR1 as SQVTM and CDR2 as ANQGSEA.

The V gene is TRBV28, the J gene TRBJ2-1, with D perhaps matching TRBD1 (7 bases). The CDR3 sequence is 14 residues long. V was trimmed by 2 bases and J by 7 bases, leaving 12 bases between them. Germline values: CDR1 MDHEN, CDR2 SYDVKM. The CDR3 loop reads CASSLGGDSNEQFF. CDR3 nucleotides: TGTGCCAGCAGTTTAGGAGGGGACAGTAATGAGCAGTTCTTC.

This clonotype was observed a handful of times. The chain is built from TRBV25-1 and TRBJ2-7, with 7 bases aligning to TRBD1. The ends lost 3 bases at V and 2 bases at J; junction bases unmatched: 7. Germline values: CDR1 MGHDK, CDR2 SYGVNS. The CDR3 covers 15 residues. CDR3 nucleotide sequence: TGTGCCAGCAGTGATCCCCGTGGACAGGCCTACGAGCAGTACTTC. Its protein product is CASSDPRGQAYEQYF.

This clonotype was seen a few times. This chain links TRBV5-4 with TRBJ2-3; D possibly matches TRBD1 or TRBD2 (5 bases each). The CDR3 is 14 amino acids. Germline V lookup: CDR1 SGHNT, CDR2 YYREEE (reference sequence). V gave up 3 bases and J gave up 6 bases, with 14 bases separating them. The CDR3 sequence is CASSSSGTRDTQYF. CDR3 bases: TGTGCCAGCAGCTCCTCAGGGACCCGGGATACGCAGTATTTT.

The sample holds a few counts of this clonotype. The chain couples TRBV5-5 to TRBJ1-2; D is ambiguous. V lost 0 bases to trimming and J lost 3 bases, with 9 bases between them. This CDR3 contains 14 residues. CDR1 and CDR2 from the germline V gene are SGHKS and YYEKEE (reference sequence). The CDR3: CASSLEGWDYGYTF. The DNA for the CDR3 is TGTGCCAGCAGCTTGGAGGGTTGGGACTATGGCTACACCTTC. Together with reference TRBV5-5 and TRBJ1-2, the CDR3 gives the full variable domain: DAGVTQSPTHLIKTRGQQVTLRCSPISGHKSVSWYQQVLGQGPQFIFQYYEKEERGRGNFPDRFSARQFPNYSSELNVNALLLGDSALYLCASSLEGWDYGYTFGSGTRLTVV.

V is TRBV7-9 and J is TRBJ1-4; D ambiguous. The CDR3 length is 16 residues. V dropped 0 bases and J dropped 1 base, with 9 bases sitting between them. Germline assignment: CDR1 SEHNR and CDR2 FQNEAQ (reference sequence). The CDR3 DNA reads TGTGCCAGCAGCTTAGCGTTTGGTGGAACTAATGAAAAACTGTTTTTT. Its protein product is CASSLAFGGTNEKLFF.